The 4 T cell receptor beta chains reported below all come from one sample, sequenced in a study of T cell repertoires in cytomegalovirus infection. Their recognized antigens are unknown. TCRdb processed the reads anew with MiXCR; each CDR3 protein has one entry. The table has about 310,000 distinct CDR3 sequences, roughly 25% seen once. This specimen was cultured PBMCs, taken from culture after CMV antigen stimulation. The source is a human donor in good health (CMV status not recorded). Some clones in this sample may be carry-over from other donors' samples.

The chain uses TRBV6-2 or TRBV6-3 and TRBJ1-5; 9 bases are a match to TRBD1. CDR3 length equals 15 residues. V shed 6 bases and J 2 bases; nucleotides not matched to a gene: 5. Per the germline V gene, CDR1 is MNHEY and CDR2 is SVGEGT. CDR3 sequence (DNA): TGTGCCAGCAGCAGAACAGGGGGCCGCAATCAGCCCCAGCATTTT. This translates into CASSRTGGRNQPQHF.

This clonotype has more than one count but fewer than ten. This chain joins TRBV6-2 or TRBV6-3 and TRBJ2-1; 9 positions agree with TRBD2. The trim removed 2 bases at V and 0 bases at J, leaving 17 bases unmatched. The CDR3 sequence is 21 residues long. Germline V gene data show CDR1 as MNHEY and CDR2 as SVGEGT. The CDR3 nucleotides are TGTGCCAGCAGTTACCCCGCAGAGGAGCGGGAGGTATACCGCTCCTACAATGAGCAGTTCTTC. Protein product: CASSYPAEEREVYRSYNEQFF.

This clonotype was seen more than once but under ten times. The chain has TRBV7-2 and TRBJ2-7; possibly TRBD1 for D (6 bases). V lost 6 bases and J 0 bases, leaving 18 bases between the germline ends. The CDR3 runs 16 residues. Germline V CDR1 and CDR2: SGHTA, FQGNSA. Here the CDR3 DNA reads TGTGCCAGCAGAAGAACAGGGTGGAAGAGCTCCTACGAGCAGTACGTC. As protein: CASRRTGWKSSYEQYV.

V is TRBV19 and J is TRBJ2-4; 7 bases map to TRBD2. The CDR3 sequence is 13 residues long. Germline trimming cut 3 bases from V and 8 bases from J; bases unmatched to any gene: 4. Germline CDR1 is LNHDA and CDR2 is SQIVND (reference sequence). The CDR3 reads CASSMRGRDIQYF. CDR3 coding DNA: TGTGCCAGTAGTATGCGCGGGAGAGACATTCAGTACTTC.